The 29 T cell receptor beta chains given below trace back to one sample, sequenced in a study of blood T cell repertoires in COVID-19. Sequencing used immunoSEQ multiplex PCR; TCRdb keeps in-frame clones, though not all of them. The sample contains 250,000 to 350,000 clones, about nine tenths of which appear only once. The sample comprised peripheral blood. The source is a woman aged 30 to 39 with COVID-19, enrolled during active disease.

This chain connects TRBV6-4 to TRBJ2-3; 14 nucleotides agree with TRBD2. Germline CDR1 and CDR2: MRHNA and SNTAGT. The J segment lost 3 bases and the V segment lost 7 bases, leaving 15 bases of the junction unmatched. The CDR3 is 19 amino acids. The DNA for the CDR3 is TGTGCCAGCAAGAAAAGGACTAGCGGGAGGTGGGGGGGAACAGATACGCAGTATTTT. Translating it yields CASKKRTSGRWGGTDTQYF.

Written as DNA, the CDR3 is TGTGCCAGTAGGGGGACAGTTTCCACTGAAAAACTGTTTTTT. This encodes CASRGTVSTEKLFF. The rearrangement links TRBV19 to TRBJ1-4, with TRBD1 matching 7 bases. Germline lookup yields CDR1 LNHDA and CDR2 SQIVND (reference sequence). The junction had 8 bases not matched to a gene; V was cut back by 6 bases and J by 7 bases. This CDR3 is built from 14 residues.

The chain has TRBV11-2 and TRBJ2-7, with a possible D match to TRBD2 (5 bases). Germline V gives CDR1 SGHAT, CDR2 FQNNGV. The CDR3 is 14 residues long. The V gene lost 1 base and the J gene lost 3 bases, with 10 bases spanning the gap. Here the CDR3 reads CASSLGGSGYEQYF. The CDR3, as DNA: TGTGCCAGCAGCTTAGGCGGGTCTGGCTACGAGCAGTACTTC.

The V call is TRBV2, the J call TRBJ2-7; 9 bases fit TRBD2. V dropped 3 bases and J dropped 6; count of bases not matched to a gene: 9. Germline values: CDR1 SNHLY, CDR2 FYNNEI. There are 15 residues in the CDR3. The CDR3 bases are TGTGCCAGCAGTGATGCGGGAGGGCCGGGCGGCGAGCAGTACTTC. It codes for CASSDAGGPGGEQYF.

The V gene is TRBV7-9, the J gene TRBJ2-7, with unresolved D. The germline V gene encodes CDR1 SEHNR and CDR2 FQNEAQ (reference sequence). This CDR3 has 14 residues. V lost 3 bases, J lost 0 bases, and 9 bases lay in between. CDR3 nucleotide sequence: TGTGCCAGCAGCTTCTCAGAGGCCTCCTACGAGCAGTACTTC. Encoded protein: CASSFSEASYEQYF.

The chain combines TRBV28 with TRBJ1-2; D is ambiguous. V was pared by 6 bases and J by 8 bases, with 22 bases between. This CDR3 has 15 amino acids. Per the germline V gene, CDR1 is MDHEN and CDR2 is SYDVKM. The CDR3, as DNA: TGTGCCAGCAGAGTTGGAGGCCCGAATGTTTACGGCTACACCTTC. This gives the protein CASRVGGPNVYGYTF.

The chain uses TRBV4-1 and TRBJ1-4, with a weak D call TRBD1 (6 bases). Germline loops: CDR1 MGHRA, CDR2 YSYEKL. The CDR3 runs to 14 residues. Trimming removed 2 bases from V and 8 bases from J, with 12 bases in between. Here the CDR3 DNA reads TGCGCCAGCAGCCAACCCCGAGGGGGAGAAAAACTGTTTTTT. It codes for CASSQPRGGEKLFF.

CDR3 sequence: CAWSTDYQETQYF. The CDR3 DNA is TGTGCCTGGAGTACCGACTACCAAGAGACCCAGTACTTC. The rearrangement links TRBV30 to TRBJ2-5; D call uncertain. The germline V and J ends were trimmed by 2 bases and 0 bases, with 7 bases remaining between them. The CDR3 has 13 residues. CDR1 and CDR2 (germline): GTSNPN, SVGIG (reference sequence). The entire variable domain, with the rest obtained from reference TRBV30 and TRBJ2-5, is as follows: SQTIHQWPATLVQPVGSPLSLECTVEGTSNPNLYWYRQAAGRGLQLLFYSVGIGQISSEVPQNLSASRPQDRQFILSSKKLLLSDSGFYLCAWSTDYQETQYFGPGTRLLVL.

The J gene is TRBJ2-1, the V gene TRBV10-3; 8 bases are shared with TRBD2. This CDR3 comprises 15 residues. Looked up from germline, CDR1 is ENHRY and CDR2 is SYGVKD. The V gene end was trimmed by 4 bases and the J gene end by 9 bases; junction bases not matched to a gene: 11. In DNA form, the CDR3 reads TGTGCCATCAGTGGTAATAGCGGGAAGGCCGGTGAGCAGTTCTTC. This gives the protein CAISGNSGKAGEQFF.

The rearrangement links TRBV6-5 to TRBJ2-2, with D maybe TRBD1 (5 bases). Germline-derived CDR1 and CDR2 are MNHEY and SVGAGI. Trimming took off 5 bases at V and 1 base at J, with 8 bases between the two ends. The CDR3 has 14 residues. In DNA, the CDR3 is TGTGCCAGCAGTCCCCAGGGGAACACCGGGGAGCTGTTTTTT. Residues: CASSPQGNTGELFF.

The gene calls are TRBV5-1 and TRBJ1-1; perhaps TRBD1 as D (5 bases). V dropped 4 bases and J dropped 0 bases, with 10 bases sitting between them. Per germline, CDR1 SGHRS and CDR2 YFSETQ. The CDR3 is 14 amino acids. The DNA of the CDR3 is TGCGCCAGCAGCCCTGACAGCCTGAACACTGAAGCTTTCTTT. Residues: CASSPDSLNTEAFF.

The chain employs TRBV7-9 and TRBJ1-2, with D tentatively TRBD1 (5 bases). The germline V gene has CDR1 SEHNR and CDR2 FQNEAQ (reference sequence). V lost 5 bases, J lost 2 bases, and 9 bases lay in between. This CDR3 is 13 amino acids long. CDR3 sequence: CASSPGANYGYTF. In DNA form, the CDR3 reads TGTGCCAGCAGCCCTGGGGCCAACTATGGCTACACCTTC.

J is TRBJ2-7 and V is TRBV6-2 or TRBV6-3, with TRBD2 matching over 14 bases. The V segment lost 5 bases and the J segment 4 bases; nucleotides outside the gene matches: 10. CDR1 and CDR2 (germline): MNHEY, SVGEGT. CDR3 size: 17 residues. The CDR3 bases are TGTGCCAGCAGTACAAACATCGGGACTAGCGGGAGTTACGAGCAGTACTTC. The encoded protein is CASSTNIGTSGSYEQYF.

DNA of the CDR3: TGTGCCAGCTCACCACCCCGGGGTCAAGGGGAGCAGTACTTC. It translates to CASSPPRGQGEQYF. The chain is built from TRBV18 and TRBJ2-7; the D gene is possibly TRBD2 (5 bases). The CDR3 is 14 residues long. Trimming left V 0 bases short and J 7 bases short, with 13 bases between. CDR1 is KGHSH and CDR2 is LQKENI in the germline V gene.

The chain recombines TRBV11-2 with TRBJ1-2; TRBD1 agrees at 8 bases. The CDR3 is 16 residues long. Germline assignment: CDR1 SGHAT and CDR2 FQNNGV. After removal of 6 bases from V and 0 bases from J, the junction contained 9 bases not matched to a gene. The CDR3 DNA follows: TGTGCCAGCAGGAAACCGGGACAGGAAACTAACTATGGCTACACCTTC. Its translation is CASRKPGQETNYGYTF. Filled out from reference TRBV11-2 and TRBJ1-2, the complete variable domain reads EAGVAQSPRYKIIEKRQSVAFWCNPISGHATLYWYQQILGQGPKLLIQFQNNGVVDDSQLPKDRFSAERLKGVDSTLKIQPAKLEDSAVYLCASRKPGQETNYGYTFGSGTRLTVV.

The chain is built from TRBV24-1 and TRBJ1-1, with D unresolved. There are 12 residues in the CDR3. V shed 4 bases and J shed 10 bases, with 12 bases lying between them. CDR1 KGHDR and CDR2 SFDVKD come from the germline V gene. The chain's CDR3 is CATSDGGLPAFF. The CDR3 bases are TGTGCCACCAGTGACGGAGGTCTGCCAGCTTTCTTT.

The chain carries TRBV3-1 (or the pseudogene TRBV3-2) and TRBJ2-7; 13 bases fit TRBD2. The V segment lost 0 bases and the J segment 5 bases; nucleotides outside the gene matches: 10. The CDR3 extends over 18 amino acids. Germline-derived CDR1 and CDR2 are LGHDT and YNNKEL (reference sequence). As DNA, the CDR3 is TGTGCCAGCAGCCAAGATCCCCTACTAGCGGGAGGGCCCCACGAGCAGTACTTC. Its protein product is CASSQDPLLAGGPHEQYF.

This clone was seen more than once but under ten times. The CDR3 spells CASSPIGQLNTEAFF. The CDR3 DNA reads TGTGCCAGCAGCCCCATCGGACAGCTTAACACTGAAGCTTTCTTT. The chain uses TRBV7-9 and TRBJ1-1, with D perhaps TRBD1 (6 bases). V lost 5 bases and J 2 bases, leaving 15 bases between the germline ends. Germline CDR1 reads SEHNR; CDR2 reads FQNEAQ (reference sequence). The CDR3 is 15 amino acids.

The chain uses TRBV7-2 and TRBJ2-2; D gene unclear. Germline-derived CDR1 and CDR2 are SGHTA and FQGNSA. The V gene lost 5 bases and the J gene lost 7 bases, with 17 bases spanning the gap. The CDR3 has 15 residues. The CDR3 DNA is TGTGCCAGCAGCCTCGTCTTGCAAAGAGGCGGGGAGCTGTTTTTT. It yields the protein CASSLVLQRGGELFF.

CDR3 in amino acids: CASSYHVRSSEKLFF. The CDR3 nucleotides read TGTGCCAGCAGTTACCACGTCCGGTCGAGTGAAAAACTGTTTTTT. The rearrangement links TRBV6-5 to TRBJ1-4; no definite D call. This CDR3 spans 15 amino acids. The V end lost 2 bases, the J end lost 7 bases, and 14 bases lay between the germline ends. CDR1 is MNHEY, CDR2 SVGAGI, per germline.

The rearrangement uses TRBV19 and TRBJ2-2; 8 nucleotides align to TRBD1. CDR1 is LNHDA and CDR2 is SQIVND in the germline V gene (reference sequence). The CDR3 is made up of 16 amino acids. The ends lost 3 bases at V and 3 bases at J; junction bases unmatched: 6. This chain's CDR3 is CASSIGWTGYTGELFF. DNA for the CDR3: TGTGCCAGTAGTATTGGTTGGACAGGGTACACCGGGGAGCTGTTTTTT.

The rearrangement joins TRBV7-9 to TRBJ2-2; D might be TRBD2 (6 bases). The V and J ends lost 8 bases and 5 bases respectively, with 12 bases between them. CDR1 SEHNR and CDR2 FQNEAQ come from the germline V gene (reference sequence). This CDR3 region has 13 residues. The CDR3 sequence: CASGMAGTGELFF. Written as DNA, the CDR3 is TGTGCCAGCGGTATGGCGGGAACCGGGGAGCTGTTTTTT.

The chain employs TRBV5-5 and TRBJ2-7; D remains unclear. The length of the CDR3 is 17 residues. Trimming took off 0 bases at V and 3 bases at J, with 19 bases between the two ends. Per germline, CDR1 SGHKS and CDR2 YYEKEE (reference sequence). This CDR3 reads CASSLEQPLISYYEQYF. CDR3 nucleotides: TGTGCCAGCAGCTTGGAACAGCCGCTGATCTCTTACTACGAGCAGTACTTC.

The CDR3 region is CASSQSQGDYEQYF. CDR3 bases: TGCGCCAGCAGCCAATCGCAGGGGGACTACGAGCAGTACTTC. V usage is TRBV4-1 and J usage is TRBJ2-7; 7 bases line up with TRBD1. CDR1 and CDR2 (germline): MGHRA, YSYEKL. V was pared by 2 bases and J by 3 bases, with 4 bases of the junction left unmatched. The CDR3 loop spans 14 amino acids.

V gene TRBV7-9 combines with J gene TRBJ1-1; possibly TRBD1 for D (5 bases). This CDR3 has 14 residues. Germline CDR1 is SEHNR and CDR2 is FQNEAQ (reference sequence). V was clipped by 3 bases and J by 1 base, with 9 bases between them. The DNA for the CDR3 is TGTGCCAGCAGCTTCACAGGAGCGAACACTGAAGCTTTCTTT. Amino acids: CASSFTGANTEAFF.

V is TRBV10-3 and J is TRBJ1-5, with a weak D call TRBD1 (5 bases). The germline V and J ends were trimmed by 0 bases and 7 bases, with 10 bases remaining between them. Germline V gives CDR1 ENHRY, CDR2 SYGVKD. The CDR3 runs to 14 residues. This chain's CDR3 is CAISESGGYQPQHF. CDR3 DNA sequence: TGTGCCATCAGTGAGTCGGGGGGTTACCAGCCCCAGCATTTT.

The chain couples TRBV10-1 to TRBJ2-5; TRBD1 is a possible D gene (7 bases). Germline assignment: CDR1 WNHNN and CDR2 SYGVQD (reference sequence). Trimming left V 0 bases short and J 2 bases short, with 10 bases between. CDR3 length: 15 amino acids. The CDR3 bases are TGCGCCAGCAGTGAGTCCAGGGGGGAGCAAGAGACCCAGTACTTC. Translated, it gives CASSESRGEQETQYF.

The gene calls are TRBV28 and TRBJ1-1; no firm D call. This CDR3 comprises 13 residues. Trimming pared 6 bases from V and 5 bases from J, leaving 13 bases between. Per germline, CDR1 MDHEN and CDR2 SYDVKM. The CDR3 protein is CASSPPGSTEAFF. In DNA form, the CDR3 reads TGTGCCAGCAGCCCCCCCGGGAGTACTGAAGCTTTCTTT.

This clone was seen a single time. V and J are TRBV5-8 and TRBJ2-5, with 10 bases matching TRBD2. V was pared by 4 bases and J by 5 bases, with 8 bases of the junction left unmatched. The germline V gene has CDR1 SGHTS and CDR2 YDEGEE. The CDR3 is 15 residues long. The CDR3 protein is CASSPRTSGWETQYF. CDR3 in DNA: TGTGCCAGCAGCCCGCGGACTAGCGGATGGGAGACCCAGTACTTC. Complete variable domain (other parts from reference TRBV5-8 and TRBJ2-5): EAGVTQSPTHLIKTRGQQATLRCSPISGHTSVYWYQQALGLGLQFLLWYDEGEERNRGNFPPRFSGRQFPNYSSELNVNALELEDSALYLCASSPRTSGWETQYFGPGTRLLVL.